The subject of this entry is one T cell receptor (beta chain). The CDR3 contains 14 residues. Germline CDR1 is ENHRY and CDR2 is SYGVKD. V gave up 4 bases and J gave up 2 bases, with 11 bases separating them. The entry originates in a study of shared clonotypes between healthy human individuals. Each donor was a Caucasian adult residing in Nashville, Tennessee. Researchers partitioned CD4+ cells into CD45RA+ naive and CD45RA-negative memory subsets. It was at deep level that the assay was run. Generated by immunoSEQ multiplex PCR, the TCRdb table keeps only in-frame clones and is missing some. Of 2 million or so clones listed, around 95% are singletons.

What was sequenced was naive CD4+ T cells sorted from blood. Subset denoted: CD45RA+ positively selected. The chain couples TRBV10-3 to TRBJ2-5; perhaps TRBD1 as D (5 bases). The clonotype comes from a man in his late teens or twenties in good health. The CDR3, as DNA: TGTGCCATCAGTGGATACAGGTTTCAAGAGACCCAGTACTTC. This sequence encodes CAISGYRFQETQYF.